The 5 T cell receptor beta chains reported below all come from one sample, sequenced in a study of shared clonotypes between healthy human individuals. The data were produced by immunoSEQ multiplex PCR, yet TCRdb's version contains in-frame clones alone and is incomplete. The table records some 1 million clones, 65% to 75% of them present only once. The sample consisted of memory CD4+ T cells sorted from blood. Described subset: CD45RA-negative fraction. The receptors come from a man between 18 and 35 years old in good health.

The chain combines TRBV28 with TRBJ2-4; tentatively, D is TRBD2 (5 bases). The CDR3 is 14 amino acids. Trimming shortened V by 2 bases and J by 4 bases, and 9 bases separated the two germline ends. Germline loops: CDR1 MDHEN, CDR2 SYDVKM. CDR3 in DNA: TGTGCCAGCAGTTTAGGAGGCACAAAAAACATTCAGTACTTC. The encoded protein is CASSLGGTKNIQYF.

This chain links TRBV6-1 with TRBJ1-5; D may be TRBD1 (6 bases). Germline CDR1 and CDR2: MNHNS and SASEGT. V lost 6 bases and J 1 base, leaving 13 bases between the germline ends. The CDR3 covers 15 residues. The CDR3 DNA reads TGTGCCAGCAGCCTACAGGGAGGGAGCAATCAGCCCCAGCATTTT. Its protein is CASSLQGGSNQPQHF.

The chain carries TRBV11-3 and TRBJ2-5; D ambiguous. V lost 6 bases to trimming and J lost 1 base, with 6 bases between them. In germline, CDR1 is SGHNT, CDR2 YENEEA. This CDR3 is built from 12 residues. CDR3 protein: CASSKGQETQYF. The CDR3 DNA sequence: TGTGCCAGCAGTAAAGGCCAAGAGACCCAGTACTTC. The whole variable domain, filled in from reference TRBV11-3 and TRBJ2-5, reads EAGVVQSPRYKIIEKKQPVAFWCNPISGHNTLYWYLQNLGQGPELLIRYENEEAVDDSQLPKDRFSAERLKGVDSTLKIQPAELGDSAVYLCASSKGQETQYFGPGTRLLVL.

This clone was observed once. The CDR3 loop is CASSESPGQGGMNTEAFF. The CDR3 bases are TGCGCCAGCAGTGAGTCCCCGGGACAGGGGGGGATGAACACTGAAGCTTTCTTT. This rearrangement joins TRBV10-1 to TRBJ1-1; TRBD1 aligns across 11 bases. CDR1 is WNHNN, CDR2 SYGVQD, per germline (reference sequence). The CDR3 length is 18 residues. The V segment lost 0 bases and the J segment 0 bases; nucleotides outside the gene matches: 6.

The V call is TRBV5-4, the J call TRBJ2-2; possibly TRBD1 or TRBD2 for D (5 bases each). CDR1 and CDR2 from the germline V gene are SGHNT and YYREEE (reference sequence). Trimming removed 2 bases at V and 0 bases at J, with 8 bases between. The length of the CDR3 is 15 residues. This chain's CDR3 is CASSFRGPNTGELFF. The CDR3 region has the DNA TGTGCCAGCAGCTTCCGGGGCCCGAACACCGGGGAGCTGTTTTTT.